One and the same sample provided the 30 T cell receptor beta chains below, sequenced in a study of blood T cell repertoires in COVID-19. The protocol was immunoSEQ multiplex PCR, while the TCRdb copy is restricted to in-frame clones and leaves out a portion. The sample records 400,000 to 450,000 clones, more than 80% being singletons. Sequenced: PBMCs or T cells enriched from blood (not recorded which). These receptors came from a man aged 25-40 years who had recovered from COVID-19.

There are a few counts of this clone. V gene TRBV29-1 combines with J gene TRBJ2-3; 7 bases align to TRBD2. J was trimmed by 0 bases and V by 6 bases; bases with no gene match: 12. Germline V gene sequence: CDR1 SQVTM, CDR2 ANQGSEA. This CDR3 has 16 amino acids. CDR3 nucleotide sequence: TGCAGCGTCCGCCGCTCTAGCGGAATAAGCACAGATACGCAGTATTTT. Translating it yields CSVRRSSGISTDTQYF.

The genes are TRBV7-8 and TRBJ1-3; D not certain. This CDR3 is 16 amino acids long. V was shortened by 4 bases and J by 2 bases, with 15 bases between the two germline ends. The germline V gene encodes CDR1 SGHVS and CDR2 FQNEAQ. Here the CDR3 DNA reads TGTGCCAGCAGCTCACTCCGGGGTATGACTGGAAACACCATATATTTT. It yields the protein CASSSLRGMTGNTIYF.

The rearrangement links TRBV3-1 (or the pseudogene TRBV3-2) to TRBJ1-1, with D maybe TRBD1 (5 bases). Trimming removed 10 bases from V and 11 bases from J, with 20 bases in between. The CDR3 totals 12 residues. Germline V lookup: CDR1 LGHDT, CDR2 YNNKEL (reference sequence). CDR3 coding DNA: TGTGCCACTTCTCCCGGTCTGGAGGGGGCTTTCTTT. Encoded protein: CATSPGLEGAFF.

The chain links TRBV11-2 to TRBJ1-2, with 9 bases identical to TRBD1. Germline CDR1 reads SGHAT; CDR2 reads FQNNGV. V shed 5 bases, J shed 7 bases, and the junction held 5 bases outside the gene matches. CDR3 length equals 13 residues. This CDR3 reads CASSLDRGAGYTF. The CDR3 nucleotides are TGTGCCAGCAGCCTCGACAGGGGGGCTGGCTACACCTTC.

The rearrangement uses TRBV5-4 and TRBJ2-2; TRBD1 matches at 7 bases. The germline V gene has CDR1 SGHNT and CDR2 YYREEE (reference sequence). V was pared by 6 bases and J by 5 bases, with 10 bases of the junction left unmatched. The CDR3 is made up of 15 amino acids. The chain's CDR3 is CASKGAPAGTGELFF. CDR3 DNA sequence: TGTGCCAGCAAGGGGGCGCCGGCTGGAACCGGGGAGCTGTTTTTT.

The chain uses TRBV9 and TRBJ2-1, with D unresolved. This CDR3 has 14 amino acids. Germline lookup yields CDR1 SGDLS and CDR2 YYNGEE. V lost 2 bases and J lost 4, with 10 bases in between. The CDR3 DNA sequence: TGTGCCAGCAGCGTTGACATCTCGTACAATGAGCAGTTCTTC. This translates into CASSVDISYNEQFF.

The chain recombines TRBV6-5 with TRBJ1-1; 9 bases are shared with TRBD1. V lost 8 bases to trimming and J lost 7 bases; unmatched junction nucleotides: 8. Germline CDR1 is MNHEY and CDR2 is SVGAGI. The CDR3 is 13 residues long. The CDR3, as DNA: TGTGCCAGCGGCCGGGACAGGGTTATTGAAGCTTTCTTT. Protein sequence: CASGRDRVIEAFF.

The chain employs TRBV30 and TRBJ1-2; D unclear. This CDR3 has 13 amino acids. The germline V gene encodes CDR1 GTSNPN and CDR2 SVGIG (reference sequence). Deletions cut 2 bases from V and 4 bases from J, with 11 bases between. CDR3: CAWSSRTLYGYTF. DNA for the CDR3: TGTGCCTGGAGTTCTAGGACTCTCTATGGCTACACCTTC.

The rearrangement uses TRBV19 and TRBJ1-5; TRBD1 might be the D (6 bases). Germline V CDR1 and CDR2: LNHDA, SQIVND (reference sequence). The length of the CDR3 is 15 residues. V lost 2 bases and J 3 bases, leaving 11 bases between the germline ends. Here the CDR3 reads CASSIPGQLNQPQHF. The CDR3 DNA is TGTGCCAGTAGTATACCCGGACAGCTCAATCAGCCCCAGCATTTT.

The chain recombines TRBV5-5 with TRBJ2-5; 10 nucleotides agree with TRBD1. The length of the CDR3 is 17 residues. V gave up 4 bases and J gave up 1 base; unmatched junction bases: 10. Germline-derived CDR1 and CDR2 are SGHKS and YYEKEE (reference sequence). CDR3 sequence (DNA): TGTGCCAGCAGCCCGGACAGGGGGACGTTAGTCCAAGAGACCCAGTACTTC. Translating gives CASSPDRGTLVQETQYF.

In nucleotides, the CDR3 is TGTGCCAGCTCACCGCCGATGAGGAACGAGCAGTACTTC. It yields the protein CASSPPMRNEQYF. J is TRBJ2-7 and V is TRBV18; D gene ambiguous. The CDR3 sequence is 13 residues long. Trimming took 3 bases from V and 5 from J, leaving 11 bases between them. Germline lookup yields CDR1 KGHSH and CDR2 LQKENI.

The chain has TRBV5-1 and TRBJ2-1; 8 bases align to TRBD1. J was trimmed by 5 bases and V by 0 bases; bases with no gene match: 7. Germline values: CDR1 SGHRS, CDR2 YFSETQ. This CDR3 is 16 amino acids long. CDR3 protein: CASSLAGTGANNEQFF. CDR3 nucleotide sequence: TGCGCCAGCAGCTTGGCCGGGACAGGAGCCAACAATGAGCAGTTCTTC.

The rearrangement uses TRBV3-1 (or the pseudogene TRBV3-2) and TRBJ2-7; 7 bases agree with TRBD2. Per the germline V gene, CDR1 is LGHDT and CDR2 is YNNKEL (reference sequence). Trimming took 4 bases from V and 7 from J; bases not matched to a gene: 16. The CDR3 length is 16 residues. In DNA form, the CDR3 reads TGTGCCAGCAGCCCGCCCGACTCAGTGGGAGGGCTTGAGCAGTACTTC. Translated, it gives CASSPPDSVGGLEQYF.

Turning to this clone: This same CDR3 is encoded by further DNA sequences in the sample. V and J are TRBV10-2 and TRBJ2-5; 7 nucleotides line up with TRBD1. The CDR3 covers 12 residues. Germline V gene lookup returns CDR1 WSHSY and CDR2 SAAADI. J was trimmed by 5 bases and V by 4 bases; bases with no gene match: 1. The CDR3 DNA reads as TGCGCCAGCAGTGGACAGGGCGAGACCCAGTACTTC. Amino acid sequence: CASSGQGETQYF.

This chain uses TRBV28 with TRBJ2-1; TRBD2 agrees at 7 bases. The CDR3 spans 15 residues. J lost 15 bases, V lost 10 bases, and 24 bases had no gene match. Germline CDR1 and CDR2: MDHEN and SYDVKM. CDR3 sequence: CATLGREYLLNVRFF. CDR3 DNA: TGTGCCACCCTAGGGCGGGAGTACTTATTAAATGTTCGGTTCTTC.

This chain connects TRBV4-1 to TRBJ1-2; TRBD1 matches at 7 bases. Germline CDR1 is MGHRA and CDR2 is YSYEKL. The CDR3 is 14 amino acids. The ends lost 2 bases at V and 4 bases at J; junction bases unmatched: 4. This chain's CDR3 is CASSQPDRAYGYTF. The DNA for the CDR3 is TGCGCCAGCAGCCAACCCGACAGGGCCTATGGCTACACCTTC.

The V gene is TRBV2, the J gene TRBJ1-3; perhaps TRBD1 as D (5 bases). V was pared by 4 bases and J by 3 bases, with 13 bases between. This CDR3 is built from 15 residues. In germline, CDR1 is SNHLY, CDR2 FYNNEI. CDR3 sequence: CASSGGGRVGNTIYF. CDR3 coding DNA: TGTGCCAGCAGTGGGGGAGGCAGGGTTGGAAACACCATATATTTT.

The chain combines TRBV7-3 with TRBJ2-1; 7 nucleotides align to TRBD2. CDR1 and CDR2 from the germline V gene are SGHTA and FQGTGA. The CDR3 has 15 residues. V gave up 3 bases and J gave up 4 bases; unmatched junction bases: 6. The CDR3 sequence: CASSLSGTRYNEQFF. The CDR3 DNA sequence: TGTGCCAGCAGCTTGAGCGGGACCAGATACAATGAGCAGTTCTTC.

This chain links TRBV28 with TRBJ2-7; 8 nucleotides align to TRBD1. Germline assignment: CDR1 MDHEN and CDR2 SYDVKM. The V gene end was trimmed by 5 bases and the J gene end by 3 bases; junction bases not matched to a gene: 6. The CDR3 covers 14 residues. This CDR3 is CASSPGGSFYEQYF. The CDR3 DNA reads TGTGCCAGCAGTCCAGGGGGCTCTTTCTACGAGCAGTACTTC.

The V gene is TRBV6-1, the J gene TRBJ2-3; D ambiguous. The germline V gene has CDR1 MNHNS and CDR2 SASEGT. This CDR3 is 11 amino acids long. Trimming shortened V by 6 bases and J by 6 bases, and 7 bases separated the two germline ends. The CDR3 here is CASSPQDTQYF. The CDR3 nucleotides read TGTGCCAGCAGCCCTCAGGATACGCAGTATTTT.

The rearrangement links TRBV5-1 to TRBJ2-7; possibly TRBD1 for D (6 bases). The V gene lost 1 base and the J gene lost 5 bases, with 16 bases spanning the gap. The germline V gene encodes CDR1 SGHRS and CDR2 YFSETQ. CDR3 length: 15 amino acids. The CDR3: CASSLSPGVGNEQYF. Written as DNA, the CDR3 is TGCGCCAGCAGCTTGTCCCCAGGGGTGGGAAACGAGCAGTACTTC.

The chain carries TRBV10-3 and TRBJ1-1; unclear D gene. The CDR3 spans 14 residues. V lost 7 bases and J lost 8, with 20 bases in between. In germline, CDR1 is ENHRY, CDR2 SYGVKD. DNA of the CDR3: TGTGCCATCACCGAAGCCACGGGTATTCACGAAGCTTTCTTT. The encoded protein is CAITEATGIHEAFF.

With regard to this clone: The sample holds other DNA sequences that translate to the same CDR3. The rearrangement links TRBV18 to TRBJ1-1; D uncertain. Germline CDR1 is KGHSH and CDR2 is LQKENI. There are 12 residues in the CDR3. V lost 1 base and J lost 4, with 4 bases in between. CDR3 coding DNA: TGTGCCAGCTCACCACAGAGCACTGAAGCTTTCTTT. It codes for CASSPQSTEAFF.

The genes are TRBV28 and TRBJ2-4; 9 positions agree with TRBD1. Germline-derived CDR1 and CDR2 are MDHEN and SYDVKM. The V and J ends lost 8 bases and 3 bases, in that order; junction bases with no gene match: 8. The CDR3 runs to 15 residues. The CDR3 sequence: CASGTGGAGKNIQYF. CDR3 DNA sequence: TGTGCCAGCGGTACAGGGGGCGCGGGCAAAAACATTCAGTACTTC.

This chain links TRBV7-2 with TRBJ2-1; 10 nucleotides match TRBD2. Germline trimming cut 5 bases from V and 5 bases from J; bases unmatched to any gene: 9. Germline-derived CDR1 and CDR2 are SGHTA and FQGNSA. CDR3 length: 16 residues. The CDR3 sequence is CASSPPGLAPNNEQFF. CDR3 in DNA: TGTGCCAGCAGCCCCCCGGGACTAGCGCCTAACAATGAGCAGTTCTTC.

The J gene is TRBJ1-1, the V gene TRBV7-9; 7 nucleotides align to TRBD1. Germline V gene data show CDR1 as SEHNR and CDR2 as FQNEAQ (reference sequence). J lost 5 bases, V lost 5 bases, and 8 bases had no gene match. This CDR3 has 14 amino acids. CDR3 DNA sequence: TGTGCCAGCAGCAACCAGGGGGTGGGGACTGAAGCTTTCTTT. Amino acid sequence: CASSNQGVGTEAFF.

This clone occurred a few times. The V gene is TRBV28, the J gene TRBJ1-1; TRBD1 aligns across 7 bases. Per germline, CDR1 MDHEN and CDR2 SYDVKM. The trim removed 3 bases at V and 1 base at J, leaving 11 bases unmatched. The CDR3 length is 17 residues. The DNA for the CDR3 is TGTGCCAGCAGTTTCGGGGACAGCCGGTTCCCGAACACTGAAGCTTTCTTT. As protein: CASSFGDSRFPNTEAFF.

The chain employs TRBV28 and TRBJ2-7; 8 bases fit TRBD2. With V trimmed by 6 bases and J by 3 bases, 4 bases remained unmatched. Germline assignment: CDR1 MDHEN and CDR2 SYDVKM. CDR3 length equals 13 residues. The CDR3, as DNA: TGTGCCAGCAGCTCCGGGGGGGTCTACGAGCAGTACTTC. Its translation: CASSSGGVYEQYF.

This clone was seen a few times. This sequence joins TRBV28 and TRBJ2-7; 8 positions match TRBD2. Germline values: CDR1 MDHEN, CDR2 SYDVKM. V was pared by 4 bases and J by 3 bases, with 8 bases of the junction left unmatched. The CDR3 runs 15 residues. The chain's CDR3 is CASSSTLAGYYEQYF. In DNA form, the CDR3 reads TGTGCCAGCAGTTCAACTTTAGCGGGATACTACGAGCAGTACTTC.

In this sample, this clone turned up once. The V and J genes are TRBV27 and TRBJ1-2, with 7 nucleotides matching TRBD1. The CDR3 extends over 14 amino acids. Germline V gene sequence: CDR1 MNHEY, CDR2 SMNVEV (reference sequence). J was trimmed by 4 bases and V by 5 bases; bases with no gene match: 7. CDR3 sequence (DNA): TGTGCCAGCAGTCTGAGACAGGGACGCTATGGCTACACCTTC. Translation: CASSLRQGRYGYTF.